This is a list of T cell receptor beta chains from one sample in a study of beta chain features in type 1 diabetes. Only in-frame clones appear in the TCRdb table, and some are missing; sequencing was by immunoSEQ multiplex PCR. The sample records some 160,000 clones, roughly 9% being singletons. Sequenced: central memory CD4+ T cells from blood. The receptor source for this set is a woman aged 18 to 35 in good health. Each CDR3 is given with its conserved first and last residue. D genes are given only for firm matches. Rows may omit the clone size; those that give it use once, few, many or a size class.

v_call: TRBV5-1; d_call: .; j_call: TRBJ2-1; clone_size: few; cdr3_nt: TGCGCCAGCAGCTTGGTGGCTAGCTCCTACAATGAGCAGTTCTTC; cdr3_aa: CASSLVASSYNEQFF
v_call: TRBV7-2; d_call: TRBD2; j_call: TRBJ2-3; clone_size: few; cdr3_nt: TGTGCCGCATTAGCGGGAAACACAGATACGCAGTATTTT; cdr3_aa: CAALAGNTDTQYF
v_call: TRBV9; d_call: .; j_call: TRBJ2-6; clone_size: few; cdr3_nt: TGTGCCAGCAATCAGGGGTTTCTCTCTGGGGCCAACGTCCTGACTTTC; cdr3_aa: CASNQGFLSGANVLTF
v_call: TRBV7-3; d_call: .; j_call: TRBJ2-3; clone_size: few; cdr3_nt: TGTGCCAGCAGCTCTCTGGGGGACTCGTGGGATACGCAGTATTTT; cdr3_aa: CASSSLGDSWDTQYF
v_call: TRBV2; d_call: .; j_call: TRBJ1-5; clone_size: .; cdr3_nt: TGTGCCAGCAGTGTGGCTTTTTATCAGCCCCAGCATTTT; cdr3_aa: CASSVAFYQPQHF
v_call: TRBV15; d_call: .; j_call: TRBJ1-1; clone_size: many; cdr3_nt: TGTGCCACCAGCGGGCGGTCGACAGGCCTGAACACTGAAGCTTTCTTT; cdr3_aa: CATSGRSTGLNTEAFF
v_call: TRBV11-2; d_call: .; j_call: TRBJ2-7; clone_size: few; cdr3_nt: TGTGCCAGCAGCCTAGCCCCTATAGCGAGCTCCTACGAGCAGTACTTC; cdr3_aa: CASSLAPIASSYEQYF
v_call: TRBV5-1; d_call: .; j_call: TRBJ2-1; clone_size: .; cdr3_nt: TGCGCCAGCAGCTCCCGACAGGACTCCAATGAGCAGTTCTTC; cdr3_aa: CASSSRQDSNEQFF
v_call: TRBV19; d_call: .; j_call: TRBJ1-4; clone_size: few; cdr3_nt: TGTGCCAGTAGCTCGACAGTGGGTTTGGAAAAACTGTTTTTT; cdr3_aa: CASSSTVGLEKLFF
v_call: TRBV9; d_call: TRBD1; j_call: TRBJ2-3; clone_size: .; cdr3_nt: TGTGCCAGCAGCGCCCGGGACAGAATCACAGATACGCAGTATTTT; cdr3_aa: CASSARDRITDTQYF
v_call: TRBV6-5; d_call: TRBD2; j_call: TRBJ2-3; clone_size: .; cdr3_nt: TGTGCCAGCCGCGGGGGGGCCCGCACAGATACGCAGTATTTT; cdr3_aa: CASRGGARTDTQYF
v_call: TRBV7-2; d_call: .; j_call: TRBJ2-7; clone_size: .; cdr3_nt: TGTGCCAGCAGCCCTGCCCGCGACTCCTACGAGCAGTACTTC; cdr3_aa: CASSPARDSYEQYF
v_call: TRBV2; d_call: TRBD2; j_call: TRBJ2-3; clone_size: .; cdr3_nt: TGTGCCAGCAGTGAAAGGACTAGCGGGGGGACAGATACGCAGTATTTT; cdr3_aa: CASSERTSGGTDTQYF